The 25 T cell receptor beta chains below all came from one sample that was sequenced in a study of T cell repertoires in ileal Crohn's disease. Assay: immunoSEQ multiplex PCR; the TCRdb copy retains only in-frame clones and omits some. The sample includes about 3,800 clones, approximately 83% of them seen just once. Source material: ileal tissue. The receptors shown here come from an adult with Crohn's disease.

The V call is TRBV27, the J call TRBJ1-6; D is undetermined. The CDR3 length is 13 residues. V lost 2 bases, J lost 6 bases, and 5 bases lay in between. The V gene's germline CDR1 is MNHEY and CDR2 SMNVEV (reference sequence). The CDR3 DNA sequence: TGTGCCAGCAGTTTAGAGGGTAATTCACCCCTCCACTTT. Its protein is CASSLEGNSPLHF.

The V call is TRBV6-1, the J call TRBJ1-2; TRBD1 aligns across 10 bases. The CDR3 is 13 residues long. J gave up 7 bases and V 6 bases, and 5 bases lay outside the gene matches. Germline values: CDR1 MNHNS, CDR2 SASEGT. CDR3 protein: CASSFDRGLGYTF. In nucleotides, the CDR3 is TGTGCCAGCAGCTTCGACAGGGGGCTTGGCTACACCTTC.

The DNA of the CDR3 is TGTGCCAGCAGTGAATATTTCGTGGGAGGGCCTAGGGCAGATACGCAGTATTTT. Protein: CASSEYFVGGPRADTQYF. The genes are TRBV25-1 and TRBJ2-3, with TRBD2 identical over 7 bases. Germline lookup yields CDR1 MGHDK and CDR2 SYGVNS. This CDR3 has 18 residues. V was pared by 0 bases and J by 4 bases, with 13 bases of the junction left unmatched.

The chain employs TRBV7-6 and TRBJ2-2; D may be TRBD1 (5 bases). Trimming stripped 1 base from V and 0 bases from J, with 9 bases between. The CDR3 is 16 amino acids. Looked up from germline, CDR1 is SGHVS and CDR2 is FNYEAQ. The CDR3 reads CASSLGWTTNTGELFF. In DNA, the CDR3 is TGTGCCAGCAGCTTAGGTTGGACAACGAACACCGGGGAGCTGTTTTTT.

The chain couples TRBV27 to TRBJ1-6; D gene ambiguous. The CDR3 is 12 amino acids. Germline values: CDR1 MNHEY, CDR2 SMNVEV (reference sequence). Deletions cut 5 bases from V and 9 bases from J, with 8 bases between. CDR3 amino acids: CASSTPGSPLHF. DNA for the CDR3: TGTGCCAGCAGTACTCCTGGTTCACCCCTCCACTTT.

This clone was observed once. This sequence joins TRBV5-1 and TRBJ1-2; D uncertain. Trimming pared 5 bases from V and 0 bases from J, leaving 8 bases between. This CDR3 is 13 amino acids long. The germline V gene has CDR1 SGHRS and CDR2 YFSETQ. The CDR3: CASRRETNYGYTF. DNA for the CDR3: TGCGCCAGCAGGCGTGAGACTAACTATGGCTACACCTTC.

This CDR3 is CASSKATNSYEQYF. The CDR3 DNA sequence: TGTGCCAGCAGCAAAGCAACAAACTCCTACGAGCAGTACTTC. This chain joins TRBV21-1 and TRBJ2-7; TRBD1 reflects the table's D call only, with no check against the DNA. TRBV21-1 is given as a pseudogene. The CDR3 extends over 14 amino acids.

This clone was counted once. The chain carries TRBV5-1 and TRBJ2-1, with TRBD1 as a possible D gene (5 bases). Trimming pared 2 bases from V and 5 bases from J, leaving 8 bases between. From germline, CDR1 is SGHRS and CDR2 YFSETQ. This CDR3 is built from 13 residues. The CDR3 coding sequence is TGCGCCAGCAGCTTAGGGGATAACAATGAGCAGTTCTTC. It codes for CASSLGDNNEQFF.

The rearrangement uses TRBV10-3 and TRBJ1-6; the match to TRBD1 covers 8 bases. The V gene end was trimmed by 7 bases and the J gene end by 5 bases; junction bases not matched to a gene: 7. The CDR3 spans 15 residues. Germline V gene sequence: CDR1 ENHRY, CDR2 SYGVKD. This CDR3 is CAIKVTGEDNSPLHF. In nucleotides, the CDR3 is TGTGCCATCAAGGTGACAGGGGAAGATAATTCACCCCTCCACTTT.

This chain joins TRBV7-9 and TRBJ1-2; no clear D. The CDR3 sequence is 14 residues long. Deletions cut 1 base from V and 4 bases from J, with 10 bases between. Per the germline V gene, CDR1 is SEHNR and CDR2 is FQNEAQ (reference sequence). Written as DNA, the CDR3 is TGTGCCAGCAGCTTAGATTGGGCGGGCTATGGCTACACCTTC. Translated: CASSLDWAGYGYTF.

CDR3 nucleotide sequence: TGTGCCAGCAGTTCTAGCGGTAGCACAGATACGCAGTATTTT. Its translation is CASSSSGSTDTQYF. The chain couples TRBV6-9 to TRBJ2-3; 7 bases match TRBD2. V lost 4 bases, J lost 0 bases, and 1 base stayed unmatched. Germline V gives CDR1 MNHGY, CDR2 SVAAGI. This CDR3 region has 14 residues.

The CDR3 sequence: CARDREQGLPQETQYF. The DNA of the CDR3 is TGTGCTAGGGACAGGGAGCAGGGACTACCCCAAGAGACCCAGTACTTC. The chain joins TRBV12-5 to TRBJ2-5, with D perhaps matching TRBD1 (8 bases). The CDR3 sequence is 16 residues long. From germline, CDR1 is LGHNT and CDR2 FRNRAP. Between the trimmed V and J ends, which lost 9 bases and 1 base, there was a span of 21 bases.

The count of this clone is one. CDR3 region: CASSEGQWIPFGEQFF. CDR3 bases: TGTGCCAGCAGCGAGGGACAGTGGATCCCTTTCGGTGAGCAGTTCTTC. V gene TRBV9 combines with J gene TRBJ2-1, with 7 bases fitting TRBD1. V was pared by 3 bases and J by 9 bases, with 15 bases of the junction left unmatched. Germline CDR1 SGDLS, CDR2 YYNGEE. The CDR3 is 16 amino acids.

The genes are TRBV18 and TRBJ2-5; no reliable D call. Judging by the DNA end, TRBJ2-7 fits better; the J call may be wrong. Looked up from germline, CDR1 is KGHSH and CDR2 is LQKENI. This CDR3 has 11 residues. The CDR3 loop reads CASSPEYEQYF. The DNA of the CDR3 is TGTGCCAGCTCACCTGAGTACGAGCAGTACTTC.

V and J are TRBV2 and TRBJ2-5; TRBD2 agrees at 7 bases. CDR1 and CDR2 (germline): SNHLY, FYNNEI. Trimming took 5 bases from V and 5 from J; bases not matched to a gene: 5. This CDR3 comprises 13 residues. Here the CDR3 reads CASSSGGRETQYF. The CDR3 nucleotides are TGTGCCAGCAGTTCCGGGGGGAGGGAGACCCAGTACTTC.

This clone appeared a few times. V gene TRBV5-1 combines with J gene TRBJ2-2, with D possibly TRBD1 on 6 matching bases. V was pared by 4 bases and J by 2 bases, with 12 bases between. The CDR3 length is 15 residues. CDR1 and CDR2 (germline): SGHRS, YFSETQ. The chain's CDR3 is CASSVQTGNTGELFF. The CDR3 bases are TGCGCCAGCAGCGTACAGACAGGAAACACCGGGGAGCTGTTTTTT. Full variable domain (remainder filled in from reference TRBV5-1 and TRBJ2-2): KAGVTQTPRYLIKTRGQQVTLSCSPISGHRSVSWYQQTPGQGLQFLFEYFSETQRNKGNFPGRFSGRQFSNSRSEMNVSTLELGDSALYLCASSVQTGNTGELFFGEGSRLTVL.

The table lists this clone with a few counts. The chain combines TRBV28 with TRBJ2-1; 9 positions agree with TRBD2. Germline values: CDR1 MDHEN, CDR2 SYDVKM. The length of the CDR3 is 15 residues. Trimming cost V 6 bases and J 0 bases; bases outside gene matches: 3. CDR3 sequence (DNA): TGTGCCAGCAGACGTAGCGGGGGCTCCTACAATGAGCAGTTCTTC. Translating gives CASRRSGGSYNEQFF.

This chain links TRBV9 with TRBJ1-1, with D uncertain. The V gene's germline CDR1 is SGDLS and CDR2 YYNGEE. V was shortened by 4 bases and J by 0 bases, with 10 bases between the two germline ends. The CDR3 contains 14 residues. CDR3 sequence: CASSLGHMNTEAFF. CDR3 DNA: TGTGCCAGCAGCTTAGGGCATATGAACACTGAAGCTTTCTTT.

The genes are TRBV9 and TRBJ2-2; a possible D gene is TRBD1 (6 bases). CDR3 length: 16 residues. Germline values: CDR1 SGDLS, CDR2 YYNGEE. Trimming removed 2 bases from V and 0 bases from J, with 11 bases in between. The CDR3 nucleotides are TGTGCCAGCAGCGTCACAGGGCCGACGAACACCGGGGAGCTGTTTTTT. Translated, it gives CASSVTGPTNTGELFF.

V and J are TRBV5-8 and TRBJ2-5; 10 nucleotides align to TRBD2. This CDR3 has 19 residues. Germline CDR1 SGHTS, CDR2 YDEGEE. The V segment lost 1 base and the J segment 2 bases; nucleotides outside the gene matches: 14. CDR3 amino acids: CASSLYRGDVAGGQETQYF. The CDR3 DNA reads TGTGCCAGCAGCTTGTATCGCGGCGACGTAGCGGGGGGTCAAGAGACCCAGTACTTC.

V gene TRBV7-6 combines with J gene TRBJ2-1, with 10 bases fitting TRBD2. After removal of 5 bases from V and 8 bases from J, the junction contained 6 bases not matched to a gene. The CDR3 is 14 amino acids. The germline V gene has CDR1 SGHVS and CDR2 FNYEAQ. The CDR3 sequence is CASSAGLADDEQFF. The CDR3 region has the DNA TGTGCCAGCAGCGCTGGACTAGCGGACGATGAGCAGTTCTTC. Looking up the rest from reference TRBV7-6 and TRBJ2-1 gives the full variable domain: GAGVSQSPRYKVTKRGQDVALRCDPISGHVSLYWYRQALGQGPEFLTYFNYEAQQDKSGLPNDRFSAERPEGSISTLTIQRTEQRDSAMYRCASSAGLADDEQFFGPGTRLTVL.

This clone appeared a single time. The gene calls are TRBV6-1 and TRBJ1-6; the match to TRBD1 covers 8 bases. The germline V gene has CDR1 MNHNS and CDR2 SASEGT. This CDR3 is 15 amino acids long. Trimming removed 9 bases from V and 7 bases from J; junction bases left unmatched: 11. The CDR3, as DNA: TGTGCCAGTGGACAGGGACGTATCGAAAATTCACCCCTCCACTTT. The encoded protein is CASGQGRIENSPLHF.

V and J are TRBV7-2 and TRBJ1-1, with D hard to call. This CDR3 comprises 14 residues. The V gene lost 1 base and the J gene lost 5 bases, with 11 bases spanning the gap. The V gene's germline CDR1 is SGHTA and CDR2 FQGNSA. CDR3 bases: TGTGCCAGCAGCTTAGACTGGCGGGATACTGAAGCTTTCTTT. Protein sequence: CASSLDWRDTEAFF.

With regard to this clone: An end of the junction differs from the germline gene, which may be a read error. V and J are TRBV6-5 and TRBJ2-5, with TRBD2 matching over 7 bases. The J call could be wrong; TRBJ2-7 is a better fit for the DNA end. From germline, CDR1 is MNHEY and CDR2 SVGAGI. The length of the CDR3 is 15 residues. The CDR3 loop reads CASSYSGGGSYEQYF. The CDR3 DNA is TGTGCCAGCAGCTACTCGGGCGGGGGTTCCTACGAGCAGTACTTC.

The rearrangement joins TRBV11-3 to TRBJ1-4, with D hard to call. The CDR3 is 15 amino acids. From germline, CDR1 is SGHNT and CDR2 YENEEA. Trimming removed 2 bases from V and 4 bases from J, with 11 bases in between. The CDR3 DNA reads TGTGCCAGCAGCTTATCCGGGAACGGTAATGAAAAACTGTTTTTT. Residues: CASSLSGNGNEKLFF.